A single TCR beta chain is shown here with its context. Some clones are missing from TCRdb's copy, which holds only in-frame ones; the method was immunoSEQ multiplex PCR. Of 300,000 to 400,000 clones listed, 80% to 90% are singletons. These data are taken from a study of blood T cell repertoires in COVID-19. The germline CDR1 and CDR2 sequences are SGHRS and YFSETQ. There are 14 residues in the CDR3. V dropped 3 bases and J dropped 9 bases, with 16 bases sitting between them. The rearrangement joins TRBV5-1 to TRBJ2-1, with D possibly TRBD2 on 7 matching bases. The sequenced material came from PBMCs or T cells enriched from blood (not recorded which). The sequence was obtained from a woman between 35 and 50 years old with acute COVID-19. The CDR3 nucleotides are TGCGCCAGCAGCTCAGGGACGGGGGGCGGTGAGCAGTTCTTC. Amino acid sequence: CASSSGTGGGEQFF.